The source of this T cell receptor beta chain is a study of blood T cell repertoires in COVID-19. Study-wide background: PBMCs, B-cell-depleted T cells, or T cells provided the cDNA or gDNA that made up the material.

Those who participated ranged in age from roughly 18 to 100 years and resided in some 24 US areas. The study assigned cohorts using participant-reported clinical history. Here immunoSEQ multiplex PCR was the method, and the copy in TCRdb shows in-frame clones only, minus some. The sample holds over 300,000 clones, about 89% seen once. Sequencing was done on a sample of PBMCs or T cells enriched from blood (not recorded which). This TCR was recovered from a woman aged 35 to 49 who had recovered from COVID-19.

The CDR3 DNA reads TGCGCCAGCAGCCCGGGACTAGGGGTGACCCAGTACTTC. Encoded protein: CASSPGLGVTQYF. The V call is TRBV4-3, the J call TRBJ2-5; 8 nucleotides match TRBD2. Germline V gene data show CDR1 as LGHNA and CDR2 as YSLEER. The CDR3 sequence is 13 residues long. The J segment lost 7 bases and the V segment lost 4 bases, leaving 5 bases of the junction unmatched.